This section outlines one TCR beta chain sequence together with its context. What it binds is unknown. The repertoire was sequenced with immunoSEQ multiplex PCR; TCRdb's copy has only in-frame clones and lacks some. This table holds about 150,000 clones, approximately 85% found once. The CDR3 length is 17 residues. Trimming removed 0 bases from V and 5 bases from J; junction bases left unmatched: 10. Looked up from germline, CDR1 is LGHDT and CDR2 is YNNKEL (reference sequence). This entry is derived from a study of T cell responses to AZD1222 COVID-19 vaccine. Points from the study as a whole: Donors in the cohort were predominantly white British and more often female, and clonal diversity was possibly underestimated. Repertoire samples came only from after the peak T cell response.

The clonotype comes from an adult in good health. This chain uses TRBV3-1 (or the pseudogene TRBV3-2) with TRBJ2-5; 9 bases are a match to TRBD2. Specimen: peripheral blood, collected on day 0 of AZD1222 vaccination. Here the CDR3 reads CASSQDLLAGGPETQYF. The CDR3 DNA sequence: TGTGCCAGCAGCCAAGATCTTTTGGCGGGAGGGCCTGAGACCCAGTACTTC.